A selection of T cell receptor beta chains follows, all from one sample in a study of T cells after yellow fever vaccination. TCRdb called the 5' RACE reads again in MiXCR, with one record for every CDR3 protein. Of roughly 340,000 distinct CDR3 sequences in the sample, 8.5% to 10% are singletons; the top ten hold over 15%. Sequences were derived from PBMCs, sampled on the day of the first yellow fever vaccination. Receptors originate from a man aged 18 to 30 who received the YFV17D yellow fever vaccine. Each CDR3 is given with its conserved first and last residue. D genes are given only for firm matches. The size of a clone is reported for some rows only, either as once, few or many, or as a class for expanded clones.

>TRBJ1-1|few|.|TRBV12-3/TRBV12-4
CASTTSGGFAEAFF
TGTGCCAGCACCACCTCGGGGGGTTTCGCTGAAGCTTTCTTT
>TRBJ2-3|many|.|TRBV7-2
CASSLDAGSDTQYF
TGTGCCAGCAGCTTAGATGCAGGGTCAGATACGCAGTATTTT
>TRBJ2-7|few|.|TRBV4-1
CASSQVWTEAKEQYF
TGCGCCAGCAGCCAAGTTTGGACAGAGGCCAAAGAGCAGTACTTC
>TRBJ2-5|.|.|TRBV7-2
CASSLEGRLTQYF
TGTGCCAGCAGCTTAGAAGGTCGCCTGACCCAGTACTTC
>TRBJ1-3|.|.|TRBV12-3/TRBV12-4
CASSLSVVGGNTIYF
TGTGCCAGCAGTTTATCGGTGGTCGGGGGAAACACCATATATTTT
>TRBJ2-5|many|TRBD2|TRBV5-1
CASSLQGTSVETQYF
TGCGCCAGCAGCTTGCAGGGGACTAGCGTCGAGACCCAGTACTTC
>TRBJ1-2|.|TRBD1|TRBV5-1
CASSLVFLGQGASYGYTF
TGCGCCAGCAGCTTGGTGTTTCTAGGACAGGGGGCTTCCTATGGCTACACCTTC
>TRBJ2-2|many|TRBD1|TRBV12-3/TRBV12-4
CASSFRQGENTGELFF
TGTGCCAGCAGTTTTAGGCAGGGGGAAAACACCGGGGAGCTGTTTTTT
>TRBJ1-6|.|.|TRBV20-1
CSARDRPNSPLHF
TGCAGTGCTAGAGATCGGCCGAATTCACCCCTCCACTTT
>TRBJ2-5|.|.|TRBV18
CASSPGWEETQYF
TGTGCCAGCTCACCCGGATGGGAAGAGACCCAGTACTTC
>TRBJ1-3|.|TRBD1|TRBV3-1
CASSPRDRISGNTIYF
TGTGCCAGCAGCCCACGGGACAGAATCTCTGGAAACACCATATATTTT
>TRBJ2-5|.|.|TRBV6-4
CASSDGLFRETQYF
TGTGCCAGCAGTGACGGGCTTTTTCGAGAGACCCAGTACTTC
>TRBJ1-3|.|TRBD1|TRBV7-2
CASSLVGGGSSGNTIYF
TGTGCCAGCAGCTTAGTGGGAGGGGGCAGCTCTGGAAACACCATATATTTT
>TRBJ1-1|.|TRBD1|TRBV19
CASSIRGGITEAFF
TGTGCCAGTAGTATTAGAGGGGGCATCACTGAAGCTTTCTTT
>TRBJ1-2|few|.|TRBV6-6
CASRPSNGGGYTF
TGTGCCAGCAGACCCTCCAATGGTGGGGGCTACACCTTC
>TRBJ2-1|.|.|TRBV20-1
CSAKGVSVHEQFF
TGCAGTGCTAAGGGAGTTAGCGTGCATGAGCAGTTCTTC
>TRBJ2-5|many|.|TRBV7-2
CASSSEDLLRLQETQYF
TGTGCCAGCAGCTCCGAGGACCTCCTTCGGTTGCAAGAGACCCAGTACTTC
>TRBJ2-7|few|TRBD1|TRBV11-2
CASSSWTGFDEQYF
TGTGCCAGCAGCTCATGGACAGGGTTCGACGAGCAGTACTTC
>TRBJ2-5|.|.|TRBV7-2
CASSLFSTQETQYF
TGTGCCAGCAGCTTATTTAGCACCCAAGAGACCCAGTACTTC
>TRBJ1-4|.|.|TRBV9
CASSVGWGRDEKLFF
TGTGCCAGCAGCGTAGGGTGGGGTAGGGATGAAAAACTGTTTTTT
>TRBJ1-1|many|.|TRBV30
CACSRGPDIMNTEAFF
TGTGCCTGTTCGAGAGGTCCTGATATTATGAACACTGAAGCTTTCTTT
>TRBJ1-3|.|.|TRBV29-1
CSGSGESGNTIYF
TGCAGCGGATCAGGGGAGTCTGGAAACACCATATATTTT
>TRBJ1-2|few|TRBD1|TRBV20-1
CSASLSPTGGDGYTF
TGCAGTGCTAGCCTATCTCCTACAGGGGGGGACGGCTACACCTTC
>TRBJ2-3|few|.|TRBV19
CASSTAQEGTDTQYF
TGTGCCAGTAGTACCGCACAGGAGGGCACAGATACGCAGTATTTT
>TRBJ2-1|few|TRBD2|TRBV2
CASTLAGEIYNEQFF
TGTGCCAGCACCCTAGCGGGGGAGATCTACAATGAGCAGTTCTTC
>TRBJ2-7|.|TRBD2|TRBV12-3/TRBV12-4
CASSFEAGVYEQYF
TGTGCCAGCAGTTTTGAGGCGGGGGTCTACGAGCAGTACTTC
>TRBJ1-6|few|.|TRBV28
CASSPYVGSPLHF
TGTGCCAGCAGTCCCTACGTAGGTTCACCCCTCCACTTT
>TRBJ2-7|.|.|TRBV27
CASGLWRGGSYEQYF
TGTGCCAGCGGCTTGTGGAGGGGAGGATCCTACGAGCAGTACTTC
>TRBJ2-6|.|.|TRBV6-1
CASSAPPSGANVLTF
TGTGCCAGCAGTGCCCCTCCTTCTGGGGCCAACGTCCTGACTTTC
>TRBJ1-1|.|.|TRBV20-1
CSAGIGSTEAFF
TGCAGTGCTGGGATTGGGAGCACTGAAGCTTTCTTT
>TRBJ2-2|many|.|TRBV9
CASSVVGSGELFF
TGTGCCAGCAGCGTAGTGGGATCCGGGGAGCTGTTTTTT
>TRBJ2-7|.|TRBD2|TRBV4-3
CASSQGPWGGTYEQYF
TGCGCCAGCAGCCAAGGTCCCTGGGGGGGGACCTACGAGCAGTACTTC
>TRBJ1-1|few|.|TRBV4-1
CASSQDYRANTEAFF
TGCGCCAGCAGCCAAGACTACAGAGCAAACACTGAAGCTTTCTTT
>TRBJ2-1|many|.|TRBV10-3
CAISEGQTSSYNEQFF
TGTGCCATCAGTGAGGGACAGACAAGCTCCTACAATGAGCAGTTCTTC
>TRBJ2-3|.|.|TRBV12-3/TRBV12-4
CASSLARPTDTQYF
TGTGCCAGCAGTTTAGCCAGGCCTACAGATACGCAGTATTTT
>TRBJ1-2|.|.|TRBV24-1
CATSVGPHYGYTF
TGTGCCACCAGTGTAGGGCCACACTATGGCTACACCTTC
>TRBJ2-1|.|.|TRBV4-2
CARGPGLPWEQFF
TGTGCCAGGGGCCCGGGGCTCCCCTGGGAGCAGTTCTTC
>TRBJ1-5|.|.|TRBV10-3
CAISESTGRQPQHF
TGTGCCATCAGTGAGTCGACAGGTCGTCAGCCCCAGCATTTT
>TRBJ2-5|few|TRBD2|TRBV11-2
CASSSGLAGYQETQYF
TGTGCCAGCAGCTCGGGACTAGCGGGGTACCAAGAGACCCAGTACTTC
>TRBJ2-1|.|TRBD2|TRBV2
CASLGLAGHEQFF
TGTGCCAGCCTGGGACTAGCGGGGCATGAGCAGTTCTTC
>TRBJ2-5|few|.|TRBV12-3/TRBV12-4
CASSSPGGPRPETQYF
TGTGCCAGCAGTTCCCCGGGGGGCCCTAGGCCTGAGACCCAGTACTTC
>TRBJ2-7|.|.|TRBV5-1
CASSLVAAAGGYEQYF
TGCGCCAGCAGCTTGGTTGCGGCAGCCGGCGGCTACGAGCAGTACTTC
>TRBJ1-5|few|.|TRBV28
CASSFAGAGSNQPQHF
TGTGCCAGCAGTTTTGCAGGGGCAGGTAGCAATCAGCCCCAGCATTTT
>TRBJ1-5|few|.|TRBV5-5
CASSLWTVISGNQPQHF
TGTGCCAGCAGCCTTTGGACAGTTATTAGCGGCAATCAGCCCCAGCATTTT
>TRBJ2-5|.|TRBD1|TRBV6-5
CASSWGQLKETQCF
TGTGCCAGCAGTTGGGGACAGCTCAAAGAGACCCAGTGCTTC
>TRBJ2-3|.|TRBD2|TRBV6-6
CASSDGGADTQYF
TGTGCCAGCAGTGATGGGGGGGCAGATACGCAGTATTTT
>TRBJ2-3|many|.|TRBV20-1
CSAGDGGVGTDTQYF
TGCAGTGCTGGGGATGGCGGTGTGGGCACAGATACGCAGTATTTT
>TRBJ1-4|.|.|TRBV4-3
CASSQQKATNEKLFF
TGCGCCAGCAGCCAACAAAAAGCAACTAATGAAAAACTGTTTTTT